What follows are 27 T cell receptor beta chains derived from one specimen sequenced in a study of blood T cell repertoires in COVID-19. Assay: immunoSEQ multiplex PCR; the TCRdb copy retains only in-frame clones and omits some. The profile covers 110,000 to 150,000 clones, with around 83% appearing a single time and about 10% taken by the ten largest. Sequenced material: peripheral blood. These receptors were obtained from a man between 60 and 75 years old with active or convalescent COVID-19.

This rearrangement joins TRBV6-1 to TRBJ1-5, with D maybe TRBD1 (6 bases). V lost 3 bases and J 2 bases, leaving 14 bases between the germline ends. In germline, CDR1 is MNHNS, CDR2 SASEGT. This CDR3 is built from 16 residues. As DNA, the CDR3 is TGTGCCAGCAGTGACCACCTAGGGGGGGGCAATCAGCCCCAGCATTTT. Translating gives CASSDHLGGGNQPQHF.

The V gene is TRBV6-1, the J gene TRBJ2-7, with 7 positions matching TRBD1. The CDR3 length is 17 residues. Trimming cost V 3 bases and J 5 bases; bases outside gene matches: 16. Germline V gives CDR1 MNHNS, CDR2 SASEGT. CDR3 region: CASSDAFNRGIFHEQYV. DNA of the CDR3: TGTGCCAGCAGTGACGCTTTCAACAGGGGAATATTCCACGAGCAGTACGTC.

The chain carries TRBV5-6 and TRBJ2-1; 9 nucleotides agree with TRBD2. Germline CDR1 reads SGHDT; CDR2 reads YYEEEE. CDR3 size: 16 residues. Trimming took 4 bases from V and 6 from J; bases not matched to a gene: 11. This CDR3 is CASSEISGGRRNEQFF. For the CDR3, the DNA is TGTGCCAGCAGCGAGATTAGCGGGGGCCGCCGCAATGAGCAGTTCTTC.

The rearrangement joins TRBV2 to TRBJ1-2; D remains unclear. V lost 4 bases, J lost 1 base, and 7 bases lay in between. Germline-derived CDR1 and CDR2 are SNHLY and FYNNEI. The CDR3 is 13 amino acids. The CDR3 DNA reads TGTGCCAGCAGTGGTGTCAGTAACTATGGCTACACCTTC. It codes for CASSGVSNYGYTF.

The rearrangement joins TRBV25-1 to TRBJ2-1, with D unclear. CDR1 MGHDK and CDR2 SYGVNS come from the germline V gene. The CDR3 is made up of 14 amino acids. V was trimmed by 7 bases and J by 2 bases, leaving 12 bases between them. This CDR3 reads CASTPLSPYNEQFF. The CDR3 DNA reads as TGTGCCAGCACCCCACTGAGCCCCTACAATGAGCAGTTCTTC.

This chain uses TRBV14 with TRBJ2-3; 11 nucleotides align to TRBD2. Germline V CDR1 and CDR2: SGHDN, FVKESK. The CDR3 sequence is 13 residues long. V trimming: 5 bases; J trimming: 14 bases; junction bases outside the gene matches: 9. The DNA of the CDR3 is TGTGCCAGCAGCTTCAGTAGCGGGAGGGCCACGTATTTT. It encodes CASSFSSGRATYF.

The V call is TRBV7-2, the J call TRBJ1-1; 8 bases agree with TRBD1. With V trimmed by 3 bases and J by 1 base, 4 bases remained unmatched. Germline V gene data show CDR1 as SGHTA and CDR2 as FQGNSA. This CDR3 is built from 15 residues. DNA of the CDR3: TGTGCCAGCAGCTTTGACAGGGGCGCGAACACTGAAGCTTTCTTT. Its protein is CASSFDRGANTEAFF.

The chain employs TRBV12-5 and TRBJ1-3; TRBD1 is a possible D gene (6 bases). Trimming pared 5 bases from V and 14 bases from J, leaving 16 bases between. Looked up from germline, CDR1 is LGHNT and CDR2 is FRNRAP. This CDR3 contains 12 residues. The CDR3 nucleotides read TGTGCTAGTGGTATCGACAGGACGCAGGTATATTTT. It codes for CASGIDRTQVYF.

This chain links TRBV5-6 with TRBJ1-1; D not resolved. This CDR3 has 15 residues. The ends were cut back, 0 bases at V and 1 base at J, with 10 bases in the middle. CDR1 is SGHDT, CDR2 YYEEEE, per germline. CDR3 DNA: TGTGCCAGCAGCTTGGTTCCTTCCTGGAACACTGAAGCTTTCTTT. Translating it yields CASSLVPSWNTEAFF.

The rearrangement uses TRBV6-2 or TRBV6-3 and TRBJ2-7; D is undetermined. V lost 0 bases to trimming and J lost 0 bases, with 9 bases between them. This CDR3 region has 15 residues. Germline V gives CDR1 MNHEY, CDR2 SVGEGT. The chain's CDR3 is CASSYSRLASYEQYF. In DNA form, the CDR3 reads TGTGCCAGCAGTTACTCCCGACTTGCCTCCTACGAGCAGTACTTC.

V is TRBV5-1 and J is TRBJ2-3, with TRBD2 identical over 7 bases. Trimming cost V 6 bases and J 4 bases; bases outside gene matches: 8. The CDR3 is 14 amino acids. The germline V gene has CDR1 SGHRS and CDR2 YFSETQ. The CDR3 nucleotides read TGCGCCAGCACCTCCGGGGGGATATCAGATACGCAGTATTTT. Encoded protein: CASTSGGISDTQYF.

This clone was observed a single time. Other DNA sequences in the sample encode the same CDR3. This sequence joins TRBV5-1 and TRBJ2-5, with 9 bases that match TRBD1. After removal of 0 bases from V and 4 bases from J, the junction contained 1 base not matched to a gene. The CDR3 length is 14 residues. Looked up from germline, CDR1 is SGHRS and CDR2 is YFSETQ. The CDR3 DNA reads TGCGCCAGCAGCTTGGGGACAGGGGTAGAGACCCAGTACTTC. Amino acids: CASSLGTGVETQYF.

Remarks on this clone: A read error may account for a junction end that differs from germline. The V call is TRBV5-6, the J call TRBJ2-1; unclear D gene. The CDR3 spans 13 residues. Germline values: CDR1 SGHDT, CDR2 YYEEEE. CDR3 sequence: CASSLESGLAFIF. CDR3 coding DNA: TGTGCCAGCAGCTTGGAGTCTGGGTTAGCATTTATCTTC.

The V call is TRBV7-2, the J call TRBJ1-2, with D unresolved. Trimming pared 7 bases from V and 4 bases from J, leaving 10 bases between. The CDR3 contains 12 residues. Germline CDR1 is SGHTA and CDR2 is FQGNSA. The CDR3 DNA reads as TGTGCCAGCACCGGACTCCGCTATGGCTACACCTTC. This gives the protein CASTGLRYGYTF.

The V call is TRBV5-6, the J call TRBJ2-1; D might be TRBD2 (12 bases). V was trimmed by 4 bases and J by 6 bases, leaving 26 bases between them. CDR1 is SGHDT and CDR2 is YYEEEE in the germline V gene. The CDR3 runs 18 residues. This CDR3 reads CASSGTGGLAGSFNEQFF. DNA of the CDR3: TGTGCCAGCAGCGGGACAGGGGGACTAGCGGGCTCTTTCAATGAGCAGTTCTTC.

The rearrangement uses TRBV12-3 or TRBV12-4 and TRBJ2-7; maybe TRBD2 (5 bases). Trimming stripped 3 bases from V and 4 bases from J, with 10 bases between. The CDR3 consists of 13 residues. DNA of the CDR3: TGTGCCAGCAGTTTCGGGCGAGGGTACGAGCAGTACTTC. Its translation: CASSFGRGYEQYF.

The rearrangement links TRBV10-2 to TRBJ1-6, with 9 bases identical to TRBD1. Germline V gives CDR1 WSHSY, CDR2 SAAADI. This CDR3 is built from 15 residues. With 3 bases clipped from V and 10 bases from J, the junction kept 7 bases outside the gene matches. CDR3 region: CASSDGTGRGSPLHF. DNA for the CDR3: TGCGCCAGCAGTGACGGGACAGGGCGAGGCTCACCCCTCCACTTT.

The J gene is TRBJ1-1, the V gene TRBV7-2; maybe TRBD1 (6 bases). CDR3 length: 14 amino acids. Per the germline V gene, CDR1 is SGHTA and CDR2 is FQGNSA. Trimming shortened V by 0 bases and J by 4 bases, and 9 bases separated the two germline ends. As DNA, the CDR3 is TGTGCCAGCAGCTTAGCGGGGGCGCGCACTGAAGCTTTCTTT. It codes for CASSLAGARTEAFF.

The chain is built from TRBV27 and TRBJ2-7; a weak D match, TRBD1 (6 bases). Germline values: CDR1 MNHEY, CDR2 SMNVEV (reference sequence). Trimming took off 6 bases at V and 3 bases at J, with 24 bases between the two ends. The CDR3 covers 17 residues. In nucleotides, the CDR3 is TGTGCCAGCAGGCAGACAGGAGACGGGCCCCGGCGCTACGAGCAGTACTTC. Protein: CASRQTGDGPRRYEQYF.

The J gene is TRBJ1-1, the V gene TRBV10-2, with no clear D. Per germline, CDR1 WSHSY and CDR2 SAAADI. V lost 2 bases and J lost 5, with 15 bases in between. The CDR3 sequence is 15 residues long. CDR3 in amino acids: CASSEREGIKTEAFF. The CDR3 nucleotides read TGCGCCAGCAGTGAGAGAGAGGGCATTAAGACTGAAGCTTTCTTT.

This clone was detected a few times. J is TRBJ2-3 and V is TRBV15, with D perhaps matching TRBD2 (6 bases). CDR3 length: 16 amino acids. In germline, CDR1 is LNHNV, CDR2 YYDKDF (reference sequence). Trimming pared 5 bases from V and 2 bases from J, leaving 17 bases between. The CDR3 coding sequence is TGTGCCACCAGCGTACGATCCGGGACTTACACAGATACGCAGTATTTT. It codes for CATSVRSGTYTDTQYF.

This clone was seen a single time. This chain connects TRBV9 to TRBJ1-1; D remains ambiguous. Germline CDR1 reads SGDLS; CDR2 reads YYNGEE. The CDR3 is made up of 14 amino acids. Trimming took 4 bases from V and 1 from J, leaving 11 bases between them. This CDR3 reads CASSQGPGNTEAFF. CDR3 coding DNA: TGTGCCAGCAGCCAAGGCCCAGGGAACACTGAAGCTTTCTTT.

A few counts support this clone. V usage is TRBV11-2 and J usage is TRBJ1-2; 7 bases line up with TRBD1. The CDR3 is made up of 15 amino acids. Trimming removed 1 base from V and 3 bases from J; junction bases left unmatched: 5. Germline-derived CDR1 and CDR2 are SGHAT and FQNNGV. The CDR3 coding sequence is TGTGCCAGCAGCTTAGGACAGGGCGGCGACTATGGCTACACCTTC. It yields the protein CASSLGQGGDYGYTF.

This chain uses TRBV5-1 with TRBJ1-5; no reliable D call. Germline loops: CDR1 SGHRS, CDR2 YFSETQ. The CDR3 runs 15 residues. Trimming cost V 0 bases and J 1 base, with 8 bases left between them. Written as DNA, the CDR3 is TGCGCCAGCAGCTTGGGAACACAAAGCAATCAGCCCCAGCATTTT. Its translation is CASSLGTQSNQPQHF.

V usage is TRBV12-5 and J usage is TRBJ1-4, with TRBD1 as a possible D gene (5 bases). Trimming stripped 3 bases from V and 5 bases from J, with 16 bases between. In germline, CDR1 is LGHNT, CDR2 FRNRAP. CDR3 size: 16 residues. The CDR3 spells CASGLHAGPENEKLFF. The CDR3 DNA follows: TGTGCTAGTGGTTTACATGCGGGGCCAGAAAATGAAAAACTGTTTTTT.

CDR3 loop: CASSLARGNQPQHF. The CDR3 nucleotides read TGTGCCAGCAGCTTAGCTAGGGGAAATCAGCCCCAGCATTTT. V gene TRBV7-2 combines with J gene TRBJ1-5; D possibly corresponds to TRBD1 (5 bases). This CDR3 is 14 amino acids long. Between the trimmed V and J ends, which lost 0 bases and 4 bases, there was a span of 7 bases. Germline loops: CDR1 SGHTA, CDR2 FQGNSA. The variable domain in full, with the rest retrieved from reference TRBV7-2 and TRBJ1-5, is GAGVSQSPSNKVTEKGKDVELRCDPISGHTALYWYRQSLGQGLEFLIYFQGNSAPDKSGLPSDRFSAERTGGSVSTLTIQRTQQEDSAVYLCASSLARGNQPQHFGDGTRLSIL.

The chain links TRBV12-3 or TRBV12-4 to TRBJ1-2, with 9 bases matching TRBD1. This CDR3 contains 13 residues. Trimming took 6 bases from V and 6 from J; bases not matched to a gene: 5. CDR3 DNA sequence: TGTGCCAGCAGCCTCCGGGACAGGGATGGCTACACCTTC. It translates to CASSLRDRDGYTF.